This T cell receptor beta chain was captured by sequencing in a study of T cells expressing NK-cell markers. Whole-study context: Sequencing of TCR beta repertoires drew on sorted CD3+CD56+NKG2C+, CD3+CD56+NKG2C- and CD3+CD56-NKG2C+ T cells.

Broader study findings: The leading position in the CD3+CD56-NKG2C+ fraction of several donors also went to these clonotypes. As a fraction of CD8+ T cells, dominant NKG2C+ clonotypes reached roughly 1.0-7.5% in six donors.

On this clonotype itself: What it binds is not known.

In generating TCR beta cDNA, 5'RACE template switching with UMIs was used. TCRdb re-called the 5' RACE reads and shows each CDR3 protein once, DNA omitted. The sample has roughly 450,000 distinct CDR3 sequences. The germline V gene encodes CDR1 SGHRS and CDR2 YFSETQ. The length of the CDR3 is 16 residues. The chain has TRBV5-1 and TRBJ1-4; as DNA is missing, the TRBD1 call by TCRdb cannot be tested. This clonotype was obtained from a woman between 50 and 59 years old in good health. Sequenced material: blood T cells: a sorted CD56 or NKG2C T cell subset, CD4+ or CD8+ T cells, or bulk PBMC T cells (not recorded which). The CDR3 loop is CASSLEAGTAFEKLFF.